The 28 T cell receptor beta chains listed next were all sequenced from one sample in a study of immune heterogeneity within non-small cell lung tumors. The starting template was genomic DNA from bulk tumor, roughly 610 ng per sample. Biopsies that were spaced far apart were taken, several per primary tumor, during surgery. The study cohort was described as untreated, and its members had newly diagnosed non-small cell lung cancer. They went on to have curative surgery. Amplification of the TCR beta CDR3 was achieved through multiplex PCR with 32 V and 13 J primers. TCRdb ran MiXCR on the multiplex PCR reads and lists one entry per CDR3 protein. The repertoire holds approximately 4,400 distinct CDR3 sequences, with around a fifth as singletons. Sequencing input: lung tumor tissue. These receptors were obtained from a man in his sixties or seventies with non-small cell lung cancer.

This clonotype was picked up a small number of times. Possible read error: a much larger clone is one base away. The chain uses TRBV5-1 and TRBJ1-3; weak D call: TRBD1 (6 bases). Trimming removed 6 bases at V and 4 bases at J, with 14 bases between. Germline CDR1 and CDR2: SGHRS and YFSETQ. The CDR3 is 14 amino acids. CDR3 sequence (DNA): TGCGCCAGCACCGCCGGGACACCCGGAAACACCATATATTTT. Translating gives CASTAGTPGNTIYF.

A few counts support this clonotype. The V call is TRBV2, the J call TRBJ2-1; the D gene is possibly TRBD2 (5 bases). The CDR3 totals 15 residues. Deletions cut 6 bases from V and 3 bases from J, with 15 bases between. Per germline, CDR1 SNHLY and CDR2 FYNNEI. CDR3 nucleotides: TGTGCCAGCAGACCCGGACTTACACTCTACAATGAGCAGTTCTTC. The encoded protein is CASRPGLTLYNEQFF. The whole variable domain, filled in from reference TRBV2 and TRBJ2-1, reads EPEVTQTPSHQVTQMGQEVILRCVPISNHLYFYWYRQILGQKVEFLVSFYNNEISEKSEIFDDQFSVERPDGSNFTLKIRSTKLEDSAMYFCASRPGLTLYNEQFFGPGTRLTVL.

This clonotype has just a few counts. The V and J genes are TRBV20-1 and TRBJ1-2; 8 nucleotides agree with TRBD1. Germline V gene sequence: CDR1 DFQATT, CDR2 SNEGSKA (reference sequence). After removal of 6 bases from V and 6 bases from J, the junction contained 9 bases not matched to a gene. This CDR3 is 13 amino acids long. In nucleotides, the CDR3 is TGCAGTGCCCTAGACAGGGGCTTGCATGGCTACACCTTC. This gives the protein CSALDRGLHGYTF.

Sample share makes this clonotype large. The chain uses TRBV14 and TRBJ1-6; D is possibly TRBD1 (5 bases). The V end was cut by 4 bases, the J end by 5 bases, with 9 bases between. Germline V gene data show CDR1 as SGHDN and CDR2 as FVKESK. The CDR3 contains 14 residues. The chain's CDR3 is CASSRETDNSPLHF. CDR3 nucleotides: TGTGCCAGCAGCCGGGAGACAGATAATTCACCCCTCCACTTT.

Relative to its sample, this clonotype is medium-sized. In DNA form, the CDR3 reads TGTGCCAGCAGTTTAATTGGGGGCACTGAAGCTTTCTTT. Amino acid sequence: CASSLIGGTEAFF. The chain links TRBV12-3 or TRBV12-4 to TRBJ1-1; weak D call: TRBD1 (5 bases). This CDR3 contains 13 residues. With 2 bases removed from V and 4 bases from J, the gap between germline ends came to 8 bases.

Concerning this clonotype: This could be a read error, since a much larger clone is one nucleotide away. The J gene is TRBJ1-1, the V gene TRBV5-1; D not certain. The CDR3 consists of 14 residues. Germline CDR1 is SGHRS and CDR2 is YFSETQ. DNA of the CDR3: TGCGCCAGCAGCTTGCGCAGGCTTAACACTGAAGCTCTCTTT. Translated, it gives CASSLRRLNTEALF.

This clonotype is medium-sized within its sample. The genes are TRBV15 and TRBJ2-7; TRBD2 might be the D (5 bases). The CDR3 covers 13 residues. V lost 0 bases and J 7 bases, leaving 10 bases between the germline ends. Germline V gene data show CDR1 as LNHNV and CDR2 as YYDKDF (reference sequence). CDR3 nucleotides: TGTGCCACCAGCAGAGATTTCAGAGGGGAGCAGTACTTC. Amino acid sequence: CATSRDFRGEQYF.

This clonotype has just a few counts. The chain is built from TRBV19 and TRBJ1-1, with 8 bases lining up with TRBD1. The V segment lost 5 bases and the J segment 1 base; nucleotides outside the gene matches: 9. The CDR3 consists of 16 residues. CDR1 is LNHDA and CDR2 is SQIVND in the germline V gene (reference sequence). The CDR3 nucleotides are TGTGCCAGTAGTGCCGACAGGGGACTCACGAACACTGAAGCTTTCTTT. This sequence encodes CASSADRGLTNTEAFF.

Regarding this clonotype: With a much larger clone just one base away, this may be a read error. The chain employs TRBV6-1 and TRBJ2-3, with D possibly matching TRBD2 (6 bases). In germline, CDR1 is MNHNS, CDR2 SASEGT. The CDR3 has 15 residues. V lost 4 bases to trimming and J lost 3 bases, with 14 bases between them. The chain's CDR3 is CASSGLVGRTDTQYF. The CDR3 DNA follows: TGTGCCAGCAGTGGACTGGTGGGGAGGACAGATACGCAGTATTTT.

This clonotype was observed a few times. The chain employs TRBV5-1 and TRBJ2-5; TRBD1 is a possible D gene (6 bases). The CDR3 runs 13 residues. The V gene's germline CDR1 is SGHRS and CDR2 YFSETQ. V dropped 0 bases and J dropped 3 bases, with 6 bases sitting between them. In nucleotides, the CDR3 is TGCGCCAGCAGCTTGGAGGGGGAAGAGACCCAGTACTTC. This codes for CASSLEGEETQYF.

Regarding this clonotype: A much larger clone is a single base away; this may be a read error. This chain connects TRBV12-3 or TRBV12-4 to TRBJ1-6; TRBD1 agrees at 7 bases. V gave up 5 bases and J gave up 13 bases; unmatched junction bases: 5. There are 12 residues in the CDR3. For the CDR3, the DNA is TGTGCCAGCAGTCCTACAGGGGCCCCCCTCCACTTT. This translates into CASSPTGAPLHF.

This chain joins TRBV30 and TRBJ2-5; D unresolved. From germline, CDR1 is GTSNPN and CDR2 SVGIG (reference sequence). This CDR3 has 13 amino acids. Trimming stripped 3 bases from V and 3 bases from J, with 11 bases between. The CDR3 nucleotides are TGTGCCTGGAGGTCCCCTTGGGAAGAGACCCAGTACTTC. It translates to CAWRSPWEETQYF.

This clonotype is judged medium-sized. The J gene is TRBJ1-5, the V gene TRBV2; the D gene is possibly TRBD1 (5 bases). The length of the CDR3 is 13 residues. Germline CDR1 reads SNHLY; CDR2 reads FYNNEI. V dropped 7 bases and J dropped 4 bases, with 11 bases sitting between them. CDR3 sequence: CASMIGANQPQHF. DNA for the CDR3: TGTGCCAGCATGATAGGGGCTAATCAGCCCCAGCATTTT.

Comments on this clonotype: A read error may be the cause here, since a much bigger clone is one base away. V gene TRBV9 combines with J gene TRBJ1-6; 7 nucleotides align to TRBD1. This CDR3 has 15 residues. J gave up 9 bases and V 3 bases, and 9 bases lay outside the gene matches. The germline V gene has CDR1 SGDLS and CDR2 YYNGEE. CDR3 region: CASSAAPEGASPLHF. The CDR3 nucleotides read TGTGCCAGCAGCGCAGCACCGGAGGGGGCTTCACCCCTCCACTTT.

This clonotype is labeled medium-sized. The J gene is TRBJ1-6, the V gene TRBV9, with D possibly being TRBD1 (5 bases). There are 15 residues in the CDR3. Trimming took off 0 bases at V and 4 bases at J, with 8 bases between the two ends. The germline CDR1 and CDR2 sequences are SGDLS and YYNGEE. The CDR3 protein is CASSVEGDYNSPLHF. In DNA, the CDR3 is TGTGCCAGCAGCGTAGAAGGGGATTATAATTCACCCCTCCACTTT.

This clonotype is medium-sized within its sample. The chain uses TRBV20-1 and TRBJ1-2; a possible D gene is TRBD1 (6 bases). Germline V lookup: CDR1 DFQATT, CDR2 SNEGSKA (reference sequence). Trimming stripped 4 bases from V and 0 bases from J, with 9 bases between. The CDR3 loop spans 13 amino acids. CDR3 DNA: TGCAGTGCTATATGGACAGCTAACTATGGCTACACCTTC. Amino acid sequence: CSAIWTANYGYTF.

Regarding this clonotype: The final CDR3 position lacks the conserved phenylalanine or tryptophan, pointing to a likely read error. The chain has TRBV7-6 and TRBJ2-6, with no clear D. Trimming left V 4 bases short and J 0 bases short, with 7 bases between. CDR1 and CDR2 (germline): SGHVS, FNYEAQ. This CDR3 contains 15 residues. The CDR3 protein is CASSSIFSGANVLTL. The DNA for the CDR3 is TGTGCCAGCAGCTCCATTTTCTCTGGGGCCAACGTCCTGACTTTA.

This clonotype is judged medium-sized. The chain couples TRBV20-1 to TRBJ2-3; D is possibly TRBD1 (6 bases). The germline V gene has CDR1 DFQATT and CDR2 SNEGSKA (reference sequence). This CDR3 has 15 amino acids. With 6 bases removed from V and 3 bases from J, the gap between germline ends came to 19 bases. The CDR3 spells CSAATRGSRTDTQYF. For the CDR3, the DNA is TGCAGTGCGGCTACAAGGGGGAGTCGGACAGATACGCAGTATTTT.

V usage is TRBV7-6 and J usage is TRBJ2-5; D ambiguous. Trimming shortened V by 5 bases and J by 0 bases, and 13 bases separated the two germline ends. CDR1 SGHVS and CDR2 FNYEAQ come from the germline V gene. The CDR3 extends over 15 amino acids. The CDR3 DNA is TGTGCCAGCAGCCTAGATATTCAGTACCAAGAGACCCAGTACTTC. This sequence encodes CASSLDIQYQETQYF.

This clonotype showed up just a few times. The CDR3 is CASSDSTSGGGTDTQYF. CDR3 coding DNA: TGTGCCAGCAGTGACTCGACTAGCGGGGGGGGCACAGATACGCAGTATTTT. The chain uses TRBV6-4 and TRBJ2-3; 14 nucleotides align to TRBD2. The CDR3 is 17 amino acids. Germline trimming cut 0 bases from V and 1 base from J; bases unmatched to any gene: 0. Germline V gene sequence: CDR1 MRHNA, CDR2 SNTAGT.

Of note for this clonotype: A much bigger clone sits one base away, suggesting this may be a read error. Without the conserved terminal phenylalanine or tryptophan, this CDR3 likely stems from a read error. V is TRBV12-3 or TRBV12-4 and J is TRBJ2-7; 9 bases line up with TRBD2. The CDR3 length is 15 residues. V shed 3 bases, J shed 2 bases, and the junction held 5 bases outside the gene matches. The CDR3 coding sequence is TGTGCCAGCAGTTTTCTAGCGGGGAGGGCCTACGAGCAGTACCTC. This encodes CASSFLAGRAYEQYL.

In its sample, this clonotype is medium-sized. The chain combines TRBV28 with TRBJ2-3; maybe TRBD2 (6 bases). The ends were cut back, 3 bases at V and 4 bases at J, with 11 bases in the middle. The CDR3 runs 14 residues. CDR1 MDHEN and CDR2 SYDVKM come from the germline V gene. CDR3: CASSFGGTPDTQYF. The CDR3 nucleotides are TGTGCCAGCAGTTTCGGCGGGACCCCAGATACGCAGTATTTT.

Relative to its sample, this clonotype is medium-sized (0.01 to 0.1%). V gene TRBV18 combines with J gene TRBJ1-1; D perhaps matches TRBD1 (5 bases). Per the germline V gene, CDR1 is KGHSH and CDR2 is LQKENI. This CDR3 is 17 amino acids long. V was trimmed by 5 bases and J by 1 base, leaving 20 bases between them. Written as DNA, the CDR3 is TGTGCCAGCTCATCCCAACCCCCAGGACACCCGAACACTGAAGCTTTCTTT. As protein: CASSSQPPGHPNTEAFF.

This clonotype has only a few counts. The genes are TRBV29-1 and TRBJ2-1, with unresolved D. CDR3 length: 11 amino acids. The V gene's germline CDR1 is SQVTM and CDR2 ANQGSEA. V lost 4 bases, J lost 3 bases, and 4 bases lay in between. The CDR3 region is CSVANYNEQFF. CDR3 nucleotide sequence: TGCAGCGTTGCTAACTACAATGAGCAGTTCTTC.

Relative to its sample, this clonotype is large. This CDR3 is CASSGTGGVQPQHF. DNA for the CDR3: TGTGCCAGCAGTGGGACAGGGGGCGTCCAGCCCCAGCATTTT. This chain joins TRBV2 and TRBJ1-5, with 11 bases aligning to TRBD1. The ends lost 4 bases at V and 7 bases at J; junction bases unmatched: 3. This CDR3 has 14 residues. Germline lookup yields CDR1 SNHLY and CDR2 FYNNEI.

Details on this clonotype: At one end the junction does not follow the germline gene, possibly because of a read error. V and J are TRBV15 and TRBJ1-5; tentative D call: TRBD1 (6 bases). Germline CDR1 and CDR2: LNHNV and YYDKDF (reference sequence). The CDR3 covers 15 residues. In DNA form, the CDR3 reads TGTGCCACCAGCAGAGTTCTCGGGGGCAATCATCCCCAGCATTTT. Protein product: CATSRVLGGNHPQHF.

This clonotype was detected only a few times. V gene TRBV20-1 combines with J gene TRBJ2-6; 11 bases agree with TRBD2. Germline V gene lookup returns CDR1 DFQATT and CDR2 SNEGSKA (reference sequence). V dropped 0 bases and J dropped 0; count of bases not matched to a gene: 7. The CDR3 is 19 residues long. The CDR3 region is CSARDFRLAGFSGANVLTF. The CDR3 nucleotides are TGCAGTGCTAGAGATTTCAGACTAGCGGGATTCTCTGGGGCCAACGTCCTGACTTTC.

This clonotype has a single count. The V call is TRBV5-1, the J call TRBJ1-1; 7 nucleotides match TRBD1. This CDR3 spans 15 amino acids. The V gene's germline CDR1 is SGHRS and CDR2 YFSETQ. With V trimmed by 0 bases and J by 5 bases, 7 bases remained unmatched. CDR3 in DNA: TGCGCCAGCAGCTTGGACCCAGGGGGGAGGACTGAAGCTTTCTTT. The encoded protein is CASSLDPGGRTEAFF.